This T cell receptor beta chain is drawn from a study of blood T cell repertoires in COVID-19. Clones were read by immunoSEQ multiplex PCR, and TCRdb kept only the in-frame ones, dropping some. In the table there are 100,000 to 150,000 clones, more than 60% of which are singletons. Trimming cost V 8 bases and J 0 bases, with 13 bases left between them. CDR3 length: 14 residues. CDR1 is MNHEY and CDR2 is SVGAGI in the germline V gene. Material: peripheral blood. V usage is TRBV6-5 and J usage is TRBJ1-1; D is uncertain. The sequence was obtained from a man aged 45-60 years with acute or convalescent COVID-19. Written as DNA, the CDR3 is TGTGCCAGCGTATTTACGGGGATGAACACTGAAGCTTTCTTT. This codes for CASVFTGMNTEAFF.